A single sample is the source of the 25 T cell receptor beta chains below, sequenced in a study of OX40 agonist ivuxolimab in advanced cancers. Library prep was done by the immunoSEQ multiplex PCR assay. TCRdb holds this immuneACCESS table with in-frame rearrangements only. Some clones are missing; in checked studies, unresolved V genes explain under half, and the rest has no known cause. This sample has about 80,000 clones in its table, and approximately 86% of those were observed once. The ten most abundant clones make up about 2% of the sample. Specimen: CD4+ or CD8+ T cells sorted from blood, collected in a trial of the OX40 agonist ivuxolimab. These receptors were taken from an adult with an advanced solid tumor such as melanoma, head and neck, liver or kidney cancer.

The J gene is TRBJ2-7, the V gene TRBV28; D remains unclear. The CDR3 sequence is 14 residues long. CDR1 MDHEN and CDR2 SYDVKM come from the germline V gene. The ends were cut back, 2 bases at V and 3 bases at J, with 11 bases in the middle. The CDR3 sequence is CASSLQFNRYEQYF. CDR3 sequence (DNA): TGTGCCAGCAGTTTACAATTTAACCGCTACGAGCAGTACTTC.

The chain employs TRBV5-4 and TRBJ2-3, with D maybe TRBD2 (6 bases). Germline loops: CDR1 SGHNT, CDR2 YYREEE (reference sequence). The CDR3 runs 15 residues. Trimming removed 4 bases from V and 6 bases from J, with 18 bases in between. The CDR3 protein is CASSTLPTGEDTQYF. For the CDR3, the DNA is TGTGCCAGCAGCACACTACCTACGGGGGAGGATACGCAGTATTTT.

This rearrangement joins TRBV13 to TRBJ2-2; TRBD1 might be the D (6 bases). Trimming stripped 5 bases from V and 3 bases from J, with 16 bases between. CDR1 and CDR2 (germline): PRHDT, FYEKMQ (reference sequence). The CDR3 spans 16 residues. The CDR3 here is CASSLRRKGDTGELFF. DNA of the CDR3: TGTGCCAGCAGCCTTCGGCGTAAGGGGGACACCGGGGAGCTGTTTTTT.

CDR3 coding DNA: TGTGCCAGCAGCCCTGAGACAGGGGTCTCCTACGAGCAGTACTTC. Amino acid sequence: CASSPETGVSYEQYF. The chain recombines TRBV5-5 with TRBJ2-7; 8 bases are shared with TRBD1. J lost 0 bases, V lost 4 bases, and 6 bases had no gene match. This CDR3 has 15 residues. The germline CDR1 and CDR2 sequences are SGHKS and YYEKEE (reference sequence).

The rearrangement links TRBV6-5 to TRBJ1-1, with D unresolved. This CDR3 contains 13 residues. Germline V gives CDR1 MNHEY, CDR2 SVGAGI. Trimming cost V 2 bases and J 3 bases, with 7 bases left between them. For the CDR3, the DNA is TGTGCCAGCAGTTACATGGCGGACACTGAAGCTTTCTTT. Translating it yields CASSYMADTEAFF.

This CDR3 reads CASRVSHSFYEQYF. The CDR3 region has the DNA TGTGCCAGCAGGGTCAGCCACTCCTTTTACGAGCAGTACTTC. V and J are TRBV6-1 and TRBJ2-7; D unresolved. V shed 6 bases and J shed 4 bases, with 16 bases lying between them. Germline V lookup: CDR1 MNHNS, CDR2 SASEGT. The CDR3 loop spans 14 amino acids.

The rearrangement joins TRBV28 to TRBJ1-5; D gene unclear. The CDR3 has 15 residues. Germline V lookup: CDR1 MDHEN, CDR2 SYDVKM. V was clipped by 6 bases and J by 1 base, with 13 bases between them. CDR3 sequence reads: CASSYTTSSNQPQHF. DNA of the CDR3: TGTGCCAGCAGCTATACGACAAGCAGCAATCAGCCCCAGCATTTT.

CDR3 DNA: TGTGCCAGCAGTTACCAAGAGACCCAGTACTTC. Encoded protein: CASSYQETQYF. This chain joins TRBV6-5 and TRBJ2-5; D gene ambiguous. Trimming pared 2 bases from V and 2 bases from J, leaving 0 bases between. The CDR3 spans 11 residues. CDR1 MNHEY and CDR2 SVGAGI come from the germline V gene.

CDR3: CASSSGLAGQLSGANVLTF. In DNA form, the CDR3 reads TGTGCCAGCAGCTCAGGACTAGCGGGGCAACTCTCTGGGGCCAACGTCCTGACTTTC. This chain uses TRBV5-4 with TRBJ2-6; the match to TRBD2 covers 12 bases. Looked up from germline, CDR1 is SGHNT and CDR2 is YYREEE (reference sequence). The CDR3 is made up of 19 amino acids. V shed 3 bases, J shed 0 bases, and the junction held 7 bases outside the gene matches.

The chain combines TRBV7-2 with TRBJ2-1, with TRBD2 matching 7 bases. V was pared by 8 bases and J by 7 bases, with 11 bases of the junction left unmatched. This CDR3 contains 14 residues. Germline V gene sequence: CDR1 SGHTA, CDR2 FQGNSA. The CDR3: CASAGRGKRNEQFF. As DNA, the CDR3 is TGTGCCAGCGCTGGGCGGGGGAAAAGGAATGAGCAGTTCTTC.

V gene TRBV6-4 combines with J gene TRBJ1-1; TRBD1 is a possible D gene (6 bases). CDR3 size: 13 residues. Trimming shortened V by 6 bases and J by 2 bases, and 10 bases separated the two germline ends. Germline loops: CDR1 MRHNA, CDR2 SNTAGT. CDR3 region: CASRGQPNTEAFF. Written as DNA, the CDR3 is TGTGCCAGCAGAGGACAGCCTAACACTGAAGCTTTCTTT.

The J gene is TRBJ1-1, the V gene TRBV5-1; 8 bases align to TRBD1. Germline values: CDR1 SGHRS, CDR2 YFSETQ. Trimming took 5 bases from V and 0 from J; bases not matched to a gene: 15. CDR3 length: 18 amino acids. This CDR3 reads CASRQDRDLPSMNTEAFF. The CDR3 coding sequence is TGCGCCAGCAGGCAGGACAGGGACCTACCTTCGATGAACACTGAAGCTTTCTTT.

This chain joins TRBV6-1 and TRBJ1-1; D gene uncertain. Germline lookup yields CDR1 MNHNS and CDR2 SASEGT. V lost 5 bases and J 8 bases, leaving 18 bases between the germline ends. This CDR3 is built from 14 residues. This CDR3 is CASSPDPLRLEAFF. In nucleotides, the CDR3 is TGTGCCAGCAGTCCGGACCCCCTAAGGCTGGAAGCTTTCTTT.

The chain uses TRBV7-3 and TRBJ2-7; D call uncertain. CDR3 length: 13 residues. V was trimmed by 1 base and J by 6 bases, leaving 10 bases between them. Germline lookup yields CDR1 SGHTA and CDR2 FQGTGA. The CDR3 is CASSLNVDGEQYF. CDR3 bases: TGTGCCAGCAGCTTAAATGTTGATGGCGAGCAGTACTTC. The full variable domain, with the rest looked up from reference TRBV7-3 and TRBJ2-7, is GAGVSQTPSNKVTEKGKYVELRCDPISGHTALYWYRQSLGQGPEFLIYFQGTGAADDSGLPNDRFFAVRPEGSVSTLKIQRTERGDSAVYLCASSLNVDGEQYFGPGTRLTVT.

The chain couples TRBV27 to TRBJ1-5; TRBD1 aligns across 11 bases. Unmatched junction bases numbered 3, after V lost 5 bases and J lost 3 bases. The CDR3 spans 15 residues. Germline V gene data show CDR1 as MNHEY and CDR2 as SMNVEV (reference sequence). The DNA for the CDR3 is TGTGCCAGCAGTGGGACAGGGGGAATCAATCAGCCCCAGCATTTT. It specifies CASSGTGGINQPQHF.

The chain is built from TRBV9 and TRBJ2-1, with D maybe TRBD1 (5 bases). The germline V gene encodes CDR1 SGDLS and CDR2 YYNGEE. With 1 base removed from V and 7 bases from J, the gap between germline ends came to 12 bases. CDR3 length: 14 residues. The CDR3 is CASSVQGMGNEQFF. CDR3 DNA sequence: TGTGCCAGCAGCGTACAGGGTATGGGGAATGAGCAGTTCTTC.

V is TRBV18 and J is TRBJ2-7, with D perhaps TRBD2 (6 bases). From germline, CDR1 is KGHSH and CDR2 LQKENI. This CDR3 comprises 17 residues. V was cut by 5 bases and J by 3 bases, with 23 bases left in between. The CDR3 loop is CASSDLKGLSRGYEQYF. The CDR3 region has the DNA TGTGCCAGCTCAGATCTAAAAGGACTTTCGCGGGGCTACGAGCAGTACTTC.

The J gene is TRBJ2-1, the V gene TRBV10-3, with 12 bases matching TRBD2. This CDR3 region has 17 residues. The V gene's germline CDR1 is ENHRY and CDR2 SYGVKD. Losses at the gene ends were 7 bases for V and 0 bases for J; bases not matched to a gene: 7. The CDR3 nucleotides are TGTGCCATCAAAAGGACTAGCGGGAAGAGCTCCTACAATGAGCAGTTCTTC. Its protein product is CAIKRTSGKSSYNEQFF.

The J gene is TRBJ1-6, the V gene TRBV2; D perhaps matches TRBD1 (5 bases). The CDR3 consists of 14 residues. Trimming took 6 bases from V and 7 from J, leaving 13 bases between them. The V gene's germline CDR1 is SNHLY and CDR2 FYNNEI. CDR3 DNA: TGTGCCAGCAGCGTAACAAGGGGCAATTCACCCCTCCACTTT. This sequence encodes CASSVTRGNSPLHF. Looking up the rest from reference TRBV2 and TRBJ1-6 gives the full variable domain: EPEVTQTPSHQVTQMGQEVILRCVPISNHLYFYWYRQILGQKVEFLVSFYNNEISEKSEIFDDQFSVERPDGSNFTLKIRSTKLEDSAMYFCASSVTRGNSPLHFGNGTRLTVT.

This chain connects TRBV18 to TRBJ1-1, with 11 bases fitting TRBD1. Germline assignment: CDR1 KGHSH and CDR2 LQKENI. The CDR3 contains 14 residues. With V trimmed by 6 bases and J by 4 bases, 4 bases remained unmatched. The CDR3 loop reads CASSLGTGGTEAFF. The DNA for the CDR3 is TGTGCCAGCTCGCTTGGGACAGGGGGCACTGAAGCTTTCTTT.

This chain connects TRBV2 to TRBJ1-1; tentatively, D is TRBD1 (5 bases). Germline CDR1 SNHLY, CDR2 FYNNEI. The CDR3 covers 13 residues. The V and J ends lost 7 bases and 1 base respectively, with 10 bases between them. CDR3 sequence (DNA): TGTGCCAGCATGACGGGACCGAACACTGAAGCTTTCTTT. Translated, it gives CASMTGPNTEAFF.

The DNA for the CDR3 is TGCGCCAGCAGCCCAGAAGTAAATGTGGAGACCCAGTACTTC. Its translation is CASSPEVNVETQYF. V usage is TRBV5-1 and J usage is TRBJ2-5; the D is unclear. Germline V gene lookup returns CDR1 SGHRS and CDR2 YFSETQ. This CDR3 contains 14 residues. V lost 4 bases, J lost 5 bases, and 15 bases lay in between.

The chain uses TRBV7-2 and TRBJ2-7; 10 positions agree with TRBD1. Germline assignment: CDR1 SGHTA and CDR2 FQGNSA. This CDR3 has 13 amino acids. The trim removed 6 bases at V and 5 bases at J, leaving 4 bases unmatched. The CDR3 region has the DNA TGTGCCAGCAGGAGGGACAGGGGTAACGAGCAGTACTTC. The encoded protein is CASRRDRGNEQYF.

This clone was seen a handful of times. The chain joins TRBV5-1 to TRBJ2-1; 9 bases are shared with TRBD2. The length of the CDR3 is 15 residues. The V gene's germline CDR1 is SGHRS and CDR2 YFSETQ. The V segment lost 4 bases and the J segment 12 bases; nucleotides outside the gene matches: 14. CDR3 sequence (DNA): TGCGCCAGCAGCCCGGACTCGGCGGGGGGGCGGGGGCAGTTCTTC. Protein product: CASSPDSAGGRGQFF. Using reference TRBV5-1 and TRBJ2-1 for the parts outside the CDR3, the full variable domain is KAGVTQTPRYLIKTRGQQVTLSCSPISGHRSVSWYQQTPGQGLQFLFEYFSETQRNKGNFPGRFSGRQFSNSRSEMNVSTLELGDSALYLCASSPDSAGGRGQFFGPGTRLTVL.

The CDR3 DNA follows: TGTGCCAGCAGAACGGCGGGAAGCTTCTACAATGAGCAGTTCTTC. Amino acids: CASRTAGSFYNEQFF. The V gene is TRBV5-4, the J gene TRBJ2-1; a possible D gene is TRBD2 (6 bases). This CDR3 is built from 15 residues. Germline V gives CDR1 SGHNT, CDR2 YYREEE (reference sequence). V lost 5 bases and J lost 3, with 15 bases in between.